A selection of T cell receptor beta chains follows, all from one sample in a study of cytomegalovirus exposure and HLA in healthy donors. Sequenced by immunoSEQ multiplex PCR; TCRdb stores in-frame clones only, minus some. Seen here are about 98,000 clones, about 74% observed once, and the top ten hold around 1.8%. Sequencing input: PBMCs. The receptors here all came from a male donor in good health and CMV-seronegative. The CDR3 runs from the conserved cysteine through the conserved F or W. The D gene is left open where the match is weak. Where a row states a size, it is once, few, many or the class of an expanded clone; other rows omit it.

-	-	TRBV19	TRBJ1-1	CASSLQSNTEAFF	TGTGCCAGTAGCCTACAGAGTAACACTGAAGCTTTCTTT
TRBD1	-	TRBV6-5	TRBJ1-2	CASSYLGQGYGYTF	TGTGCCAGCAGTTATCTAGGACAGGGATATGGCTACACCTTC
-	-	TRBV5-6	TRBJ2-7	CASSSEGHGSYEQYF	TGTGCCAGCAGCTCCGAGGGACATGGCTCCTACGAGCAGTACTTC
-	-	TRBV11-3	TRBJ2-2	CASSLGAGELFF	TGTGCCAGCAGCCTTGGAGCCGGGGAGCTGTTTTTT
-	-	TRBV28	TRBJ1-2	CASSLWTVNYGYTF	TGTGCCAGCAGTTTATGGACAGTAAACTATGGCTACACCTTC
-	-	TRBV28	TRBJ2-1	CASSGVADTGNEQFF	TGTGCCAGCAGCGGAGTGGCGGATACAGGGAATGAGCAGTTCTTC
-	-	TRBV6-6	TRBJ2-1	CASSPQGYNEQFF	TGTGCCAGCAGTCCCCAGGGGTACAATGAGCAGTTCTTC
TRBD2	-	TRBV19	TRBJ2-7	CASSIAVAGADEQYF	TGTGCCAGTAGTATAGCAGTAGCGGGGGCCGACGAGCAGTACTTC
-	-	TRBV28	TRBJ1-2	CASSPPVYGYTF	TGTGCCAGCAGTCCTCCCGTTTATGGCTACACCTTC
TRBD2	-	TRBV9	TRBJ2-7	CASSGGTSGSFHEQYF	TGTGCCAGCAGCGGGGGGACTAGCGGGAGTTTCCACGAGCAGTACTTC
-	-	TRBV5-1	TRBJ2-7	CASSPGQGSEQYF	TGCGCCAGCAGCCCGGGACAAGGGAGCGAGCAGTACTTC
-	-	TRBV6-1	TRBJ1-6	CASSEAGTDYNSPLHF	TGTGCCAGCAGTGAAGCTGGGACTGATTATAATTCACCCCTCCACTTT
-	many	TRBV7-9	TRBJ1-1	CASSPSTGYTEAFF	TGTGCCAGCAGCCCCTCGACAGGTTACACTGAAGCTTTCTTT
-	-	TRBV18	TRBJ1-5	CASSRSMNSNQPQHF	TGTGCCAGCTCACGTAGCATGAATAGCAATCAGCCCCAGCATTTT
TRBD1	-	TRBV7-3	TRBJ2-1	CASSSGQGAPLEQFF	TGTGCCAGCAGCTCCGGACAGGGGGCCCCTCTTGAGCAGTTCTTC
TRBD1	-	TRBV30	TRBJ1-2	CAWSEVRDRGRGGYTF	TGTGCCTGGAGTGAGGTCCGGGACAGGGGGCGGGGTGGCTACACCTTC
TRBD2	-	TRBV19	TRBJ2-1	CASSFSSGRNSYNEQFF	TGTGCCAGTAGCTTCTCTAGCGGGAGGAACTCCTACAATGAGCAGTTCTTC
-	-	TRBV7-9	TRBJ1-1	CASSFDSFPNTEAFF	TGTGCCAGCAGCTTCGACAGTTTTCCGAACACTGAAGCTTTCTTT
-	-	TRBV5-1	TRBJ2-7	CASSLISGVGQYF	TGCGCCAGCAGCTTGATTTCCGGGGTTGGGCAGTACTTC
TRBD1	-	TRBV12-5	TRBJ2-1	CASSGTGNHEQFF	TGTGCTAGTAGTGGGACAGGGAACCATGAGCAGTTCTTC
TRBD1	-	TRBV5-1	TRBJ1-1	CASSTQQGATEAFF	TGCGCCAGCAGCACTCAACAGGGGGCCACTGAAGCTTTCTTT
TRBD2	-	TRBV6-5	TRBJ2-7	CASSGAGNKYPSF	TGTGCCAGCAGTGGAGCGGGGAACAAGTACCCTTCCTTC
TRBD1	few	TRBV10-3	TRBJ2-1	CAISESGQGSYNEQFF	TGTGCCATCAGTGAGTCGGGACAGGGATCCTACAATGAGCAGTTCTTC
-	-	TRBV28	TRBJ2-1	CASSVFLDGSSYNEQFF	TGTGCCAGCAGCGTTTTTTTAGACGGGAGCTCCTACAATGAGCAGTTCTTC
TRBD1	few	TRBV5-5	TRBJ1-2	CASSFLGTGRAYGYTF	TGTGCCAGCAGCTTTCTTGGGACAGGGAGGGCCTATGGCTACACCTTC
-	once	TRBV29-1	TRBJ1-1	CSVGGRAYPEAFF	TGCAGCGTTGGAGGCAGGGCCTACCCTGAAGCTTTCTTT
TRBD1	-	TRBV27	TRBJ1-2	CASSYHRDRGRAGYTF	TGTGCCAGCAGTTACCACCGGGACAGGGGTAGAGCTGGCTACACCTTC
TRBD2	few	TRBV5-1	TRBJ2-6	CASSLSAIAGAGANVLTF	TGCGCCAGCAGCTTATCGGCAATAGCGGGAGCTGGGGCCAACGTCCTGACTTTC
TRBD1	-	TRBV9	TRBJ2-2	CASSVAAGGNTGELFF	TGTGCCAGCAGCGTAGCTGCAGGGGGGAACACCGGGGAGCTGTTTTTT
-	few	TRBV29-1	TRBJ1-2	CSVEDRSYTNYGYTF	TGCAGCGTTGAAGATCGGTCCTATACTAACTATGGCTACACCTTC
-	-	TRBV9	TRBJ1-3	CASSGETWGVSGNTIYF	TGTGCCAGCAGCGGAGAGACGTGGGGGGTTTCTGGAAACACCATATATTTT
-	-	TRBV7-2	TRBJ2-2	CASSLPPNTGELFF	TGTGCCAGCAGCTTACCTCCGAACACCGGGGAGCTGTTTTTT
TRBD1	-	TRBV5-6	TRBJ2-7	CASSRQGTYEQYF	TGTGCCAGCAGCCGACAGGGGACCTACGAGCAGTACTTC
TRBD2	-	TRBV5-1	TRBJ2-5	CASSRLAGEQETQYF	TGCGCCAGCTCAAGACTAGCGGGAGAACAAGAGACCCAGTACTTC
-	-	TRBV10-3	TRBJ2-5	CAISRGPETQYF	TGTGCCATCAGTCGAGGTCCAGAGACCCAGTACTTC
TRBD2	-	TRBV13	TRBJ2-3	CASSPRREFGTQYF	TGTGCCAGCAGCCCTCGGCGGGAGTTTGGTACGCAGTATTTT
-	-	TRBV5-1	TRBJ1-2	CASSFTRVTGDGYTF	TGCGCCAGCAGCTTTACTCGGGTAACGGGGGATGGCTACACCTTC